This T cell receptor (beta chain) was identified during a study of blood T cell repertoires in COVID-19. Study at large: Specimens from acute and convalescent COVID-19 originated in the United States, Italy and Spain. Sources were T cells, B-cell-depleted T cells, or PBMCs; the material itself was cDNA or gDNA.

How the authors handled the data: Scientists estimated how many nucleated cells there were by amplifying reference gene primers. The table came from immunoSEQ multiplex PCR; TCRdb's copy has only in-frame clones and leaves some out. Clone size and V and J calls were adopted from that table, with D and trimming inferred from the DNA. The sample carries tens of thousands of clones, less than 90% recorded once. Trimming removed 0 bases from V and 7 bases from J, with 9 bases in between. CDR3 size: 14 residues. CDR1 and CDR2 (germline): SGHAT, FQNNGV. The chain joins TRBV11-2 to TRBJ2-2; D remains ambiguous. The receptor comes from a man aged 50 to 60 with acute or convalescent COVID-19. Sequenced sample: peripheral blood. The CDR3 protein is CASSLDPFIGELFF. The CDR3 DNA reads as TGTGCCAGCAGCTTAGATCCTTTTATCGGGGAGCTGTTTTTT.